The 2 T cell receptor beta chains below were found in one sample sequenced in a study of CD8 T cells in Susac syndrome. When the RNA was reverse transcribed, random hexamers were used with an input of about 0.45 to 1 ug. TCRdb fed the immunoSEQ multiplex PCR reads into MiXCR, producing one record per CDR3 protein. The sample lists around 190,000 distinct CDR3 sequences; roughly 94% were seen once. Sequenced material: CD4+ T cells from PBMCs. The receptors here all came from a human donor with Susac syndrome.

The J gene is TRBJ2-7, the V gene TRBV5-8; TRBD1 matches 9 bases. The CDR3 runs 15 residues. CDR1 SGHTS and CDR2 YDEGEE come from the germline V gene. Unmatched junction bases numbered 6, after V lost 2 bases and J lost 3 bases. The CDR3: CASSFVGTGYYEQYF. The CDR3 DNA reads as TGTGCCAGCAGCTTCGTCGGGACAGGGTACTACGAGCAGTACTTC.

The CDR3 loop is CASSQSGEYYTEAFF. CDR3 bases: TGTGCCAGCAGCCAATCGGGGGAGTATTACACTGAAGCTTTCTTT. V gene TRBV4-2 combines with J gene TRBJ1-1; perhaps TRBD1 as D (5 bases). Germline assignment: CDR1 LGHNA and CDR2 YNFKEQ. V gave up 2 bases and J gave up 3 bases, with 13 bases separating them. The CDR3 has 15 amino acids.